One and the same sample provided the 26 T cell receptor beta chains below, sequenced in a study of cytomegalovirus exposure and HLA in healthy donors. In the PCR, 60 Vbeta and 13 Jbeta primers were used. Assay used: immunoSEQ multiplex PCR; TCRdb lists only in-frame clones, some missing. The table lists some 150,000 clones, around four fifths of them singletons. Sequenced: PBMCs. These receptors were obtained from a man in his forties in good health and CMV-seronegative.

CDR3 residues: CASSQARTGGHGYTF. The CDR3 nucleotides read TGTGCCAGCAGCCAAGCCAGGACAGGGGGCCATGGCTACACCTTC. This chain connects TRBV4-2 to TRBJ1-2; 11 bases fit TRBD1. This CDR3 has 15 amino acids. Per germline, CDR1 LGHNA and CDR2 YNFKEQ. The J segment lost 6 bases and the V segment lost 1 base, leaving 4 bases of the junction unmatched.

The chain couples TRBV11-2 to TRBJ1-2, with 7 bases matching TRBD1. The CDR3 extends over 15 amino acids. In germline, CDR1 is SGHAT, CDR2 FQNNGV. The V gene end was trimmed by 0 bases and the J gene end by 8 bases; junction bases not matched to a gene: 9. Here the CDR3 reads CASSLEPVRGPGYTF. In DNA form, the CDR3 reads TGTGCCAGCAGCTTAGAACCCGTGAGGGGGCCGGGCTACACCTTC.

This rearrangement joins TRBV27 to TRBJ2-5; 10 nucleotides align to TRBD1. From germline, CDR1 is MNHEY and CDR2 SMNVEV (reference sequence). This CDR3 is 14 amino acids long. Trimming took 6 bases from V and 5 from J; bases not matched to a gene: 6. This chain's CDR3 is CASSLTGGTETQYF. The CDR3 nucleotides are TGTGCCAGCAGCCTGACAGGGGGCACCGAGACCCAGTACTTC.

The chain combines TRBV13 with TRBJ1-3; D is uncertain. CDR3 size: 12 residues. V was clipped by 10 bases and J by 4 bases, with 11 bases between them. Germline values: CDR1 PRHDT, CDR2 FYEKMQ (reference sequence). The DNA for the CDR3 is TGTGCCACCTCCACACAGGGAAACACCATATATTTT. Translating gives CATSTQGNTIYF.

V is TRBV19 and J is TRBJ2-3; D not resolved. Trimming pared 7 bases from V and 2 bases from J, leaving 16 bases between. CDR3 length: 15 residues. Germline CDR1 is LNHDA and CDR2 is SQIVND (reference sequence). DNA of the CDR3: TGTGCCAGTACCATCACCCCCAGTTACACAGATACGCAGTATTTT. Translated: CASTITPSYTDTQYF.

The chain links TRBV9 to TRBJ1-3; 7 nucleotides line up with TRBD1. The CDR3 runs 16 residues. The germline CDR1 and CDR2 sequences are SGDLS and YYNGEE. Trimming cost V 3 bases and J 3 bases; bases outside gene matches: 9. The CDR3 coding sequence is TGTGCCAGCAGCGCCCGGGGACAGAAAAGTGGAAACACCATATATTTT. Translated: CASSARGQKSGNTIYF.

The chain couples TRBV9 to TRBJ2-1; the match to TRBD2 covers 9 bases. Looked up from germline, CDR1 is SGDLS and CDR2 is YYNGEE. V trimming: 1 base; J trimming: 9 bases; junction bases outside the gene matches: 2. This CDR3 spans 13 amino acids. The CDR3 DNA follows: TGTGCCAGCAGCGTACGCGGGGGGGGTGAGCAGTTCTTC. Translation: CASSVRGGGEQFF.

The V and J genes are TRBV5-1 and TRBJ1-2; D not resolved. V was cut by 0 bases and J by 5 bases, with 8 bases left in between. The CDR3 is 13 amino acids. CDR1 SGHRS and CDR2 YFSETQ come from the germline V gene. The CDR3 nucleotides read TGCGCCAGCAGCTTGGTAGAGTCTTATGGCTACACCTTC. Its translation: CASSLVESYGYTF.

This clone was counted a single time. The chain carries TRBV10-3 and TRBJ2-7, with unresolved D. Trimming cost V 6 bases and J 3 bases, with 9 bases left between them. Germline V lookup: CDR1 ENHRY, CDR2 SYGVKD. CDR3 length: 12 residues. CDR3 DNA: TGTGCCATCAGGAACAGTCACTACGAGCAGTACTTC. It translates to CAIRNSHYEQYF.

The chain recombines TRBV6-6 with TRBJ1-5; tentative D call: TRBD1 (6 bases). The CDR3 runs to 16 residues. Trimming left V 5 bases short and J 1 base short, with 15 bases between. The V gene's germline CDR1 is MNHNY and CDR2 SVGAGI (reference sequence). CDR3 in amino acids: CASSPWTALSNQPQHF. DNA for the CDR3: TGTGCCAGCAGTCCGTGGACAGCCTTGAGCAATCAGCCCCAGCATTTT.

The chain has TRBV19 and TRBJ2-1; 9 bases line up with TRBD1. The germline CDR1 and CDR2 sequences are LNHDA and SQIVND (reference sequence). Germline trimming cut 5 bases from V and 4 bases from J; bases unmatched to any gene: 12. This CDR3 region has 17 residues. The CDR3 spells CASSPRGGGQGYNEQFF. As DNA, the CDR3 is TGTGCCAGTAGTCCGCGAGGGGGGGGACAGGGTTACAATGAGCAGTTCTTC. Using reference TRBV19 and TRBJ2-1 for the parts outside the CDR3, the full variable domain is DGGITQSPKYLFRKEGQNVTLSCEQNLNHDAMYWYRQDPGQGLRLIYYSQIVNDFQKGDIAEGYSVSREKKESFPLTVTSAQKNPTAFYLCASSPRGGGQGYNEQFFGPGTRLTVL.

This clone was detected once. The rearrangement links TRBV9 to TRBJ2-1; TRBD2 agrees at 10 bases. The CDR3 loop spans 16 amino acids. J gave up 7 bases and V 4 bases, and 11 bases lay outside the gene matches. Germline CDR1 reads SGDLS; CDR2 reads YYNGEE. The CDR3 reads CASSPWTSGHANEQFF. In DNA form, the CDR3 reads TGTGCCAGCAGCCCGTGGACTAGCGGACATGCGAATGAGCAGTTCTTC.

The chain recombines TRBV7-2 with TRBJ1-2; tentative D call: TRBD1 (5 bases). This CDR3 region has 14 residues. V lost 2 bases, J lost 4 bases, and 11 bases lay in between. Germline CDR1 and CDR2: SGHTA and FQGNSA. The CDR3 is CASSLSWGVYGYTF. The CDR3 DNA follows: TGTGCCAGCAGCTTATCGTGGGGGGTCTATGGCTACACCTTC.

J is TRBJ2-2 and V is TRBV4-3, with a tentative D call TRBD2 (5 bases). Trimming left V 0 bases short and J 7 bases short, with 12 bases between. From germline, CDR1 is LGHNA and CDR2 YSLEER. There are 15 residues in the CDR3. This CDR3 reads CASSQERGSGGELFF. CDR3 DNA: TGCGCCAGCAGCCAAGAGAGAGGGAGTGGCGGGGAGCTGTTTTTT.

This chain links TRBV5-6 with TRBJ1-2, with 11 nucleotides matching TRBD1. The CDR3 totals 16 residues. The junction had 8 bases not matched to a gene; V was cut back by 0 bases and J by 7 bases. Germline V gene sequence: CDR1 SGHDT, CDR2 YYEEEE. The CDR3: CASSLGQGQGACGYTF. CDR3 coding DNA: TGTGCCAGCAGCTTGGGGCAAGGACAGGGGGCATGTGGCTACACCTTC.

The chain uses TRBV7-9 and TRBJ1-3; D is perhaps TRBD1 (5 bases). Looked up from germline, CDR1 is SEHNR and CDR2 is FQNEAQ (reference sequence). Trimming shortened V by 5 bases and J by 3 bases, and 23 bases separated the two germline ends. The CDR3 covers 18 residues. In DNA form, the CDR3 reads TGTGCCAGCAGCGTTACACCCCAACATGGGGGGGTTGGAAACACCATATATTTT. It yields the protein CASSVTPQHGGVGNTIYF.

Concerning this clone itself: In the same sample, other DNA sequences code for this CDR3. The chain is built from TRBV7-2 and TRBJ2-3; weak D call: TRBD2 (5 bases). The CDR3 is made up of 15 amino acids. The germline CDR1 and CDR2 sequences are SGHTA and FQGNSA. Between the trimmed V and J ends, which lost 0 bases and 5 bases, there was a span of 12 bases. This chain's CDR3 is CASSLAGVGIDTQYF. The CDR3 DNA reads TGTGCCAGCAGCTTAGCGGGAGTGGGCATAGATACGCAGTATTTT.

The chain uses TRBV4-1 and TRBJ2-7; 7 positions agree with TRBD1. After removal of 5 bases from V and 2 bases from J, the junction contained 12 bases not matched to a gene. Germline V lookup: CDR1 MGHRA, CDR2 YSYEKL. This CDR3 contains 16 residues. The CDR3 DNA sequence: TGCGCCAGCAGCATCGGGGTGACAGGGAAAGCCTACGAGCAGTACTTC. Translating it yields CASSIGVTGKAYEQYF.

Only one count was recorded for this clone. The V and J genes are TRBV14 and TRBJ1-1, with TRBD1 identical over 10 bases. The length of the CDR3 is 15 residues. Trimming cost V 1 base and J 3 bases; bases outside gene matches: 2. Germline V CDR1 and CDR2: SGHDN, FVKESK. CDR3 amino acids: CASSQVGQGDTEAFF. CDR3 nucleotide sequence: TGTGCCAGCAGCCAAGTCGGACAGGGGGACACTGAAGCTTTCTTT. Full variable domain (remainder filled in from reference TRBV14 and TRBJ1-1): EAGVTQFPSHSVIEKGQTVTLRCDPISGHDNLYWYRRVMGKEIKFLLHFVKESKQDESGMPNNRFLAERTGGTYSTLKVQPAELEDSGVYFCASSQVGQGDTEAFFGQGTRLTVV.

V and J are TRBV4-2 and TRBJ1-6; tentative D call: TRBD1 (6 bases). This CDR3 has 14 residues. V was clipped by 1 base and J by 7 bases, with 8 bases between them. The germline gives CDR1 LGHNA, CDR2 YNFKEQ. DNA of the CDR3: TGTGCCAGCAGCCAAGGACAGGACAATTCACCCCTCCACTTT. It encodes CASSQGQDNSPLHF.

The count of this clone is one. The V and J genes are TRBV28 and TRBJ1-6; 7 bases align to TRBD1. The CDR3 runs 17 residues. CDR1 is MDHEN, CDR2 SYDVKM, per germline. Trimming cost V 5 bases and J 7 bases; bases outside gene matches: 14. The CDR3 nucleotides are TGTGCCAGCAGTCAGATACATTATCGGGACAGCAATTCACCCCTCCACTTT. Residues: CASSQIHYRDSNSPLHF.

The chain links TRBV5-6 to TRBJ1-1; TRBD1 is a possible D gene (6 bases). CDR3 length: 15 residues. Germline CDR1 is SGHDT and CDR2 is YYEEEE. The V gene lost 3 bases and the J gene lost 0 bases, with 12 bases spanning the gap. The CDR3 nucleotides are TGTGCCAGCAGCTCCCCCCGGGACATGAACACTGAAGCTTTCTTT. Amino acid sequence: CASSSPRDMNTEAFF.

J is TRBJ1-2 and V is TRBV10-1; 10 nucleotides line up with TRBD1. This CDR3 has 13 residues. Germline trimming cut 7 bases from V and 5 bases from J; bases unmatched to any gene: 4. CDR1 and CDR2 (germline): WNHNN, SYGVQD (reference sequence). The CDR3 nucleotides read TGCGCCAGCATGCGACAGGGGGCTTATGGCTACACCTTC. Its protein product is CASMRQGAYGYTF.

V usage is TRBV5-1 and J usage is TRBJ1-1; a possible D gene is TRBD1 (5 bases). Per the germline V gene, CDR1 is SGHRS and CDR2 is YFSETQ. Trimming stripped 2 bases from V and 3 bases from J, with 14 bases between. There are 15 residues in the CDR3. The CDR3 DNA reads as TGCGCCAGCAGCTTCCAGGGCTGGCAGGACACTGAAGCTTTCTTT. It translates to CASSFQGWQDTEAFF.

CDR3 in amino acids: CASSQLAGDTYEQYF. The DNA of the CDR3 is TGTGCCAGCAGCCAACTAGCGGGGGACACCTACGAGCAGTACTTC. The chain couples TRBV5-4 to TRBJ2-7; 11 bases align to TRBD2. V lost 4 bases to trimming and J lost 2 bases; unmatched junction nucleotides: 5. The CDR3 runs 15 residues. CDR1 SGHNT and CDR2 YYREEE come from the germline V gene (reference sequence).

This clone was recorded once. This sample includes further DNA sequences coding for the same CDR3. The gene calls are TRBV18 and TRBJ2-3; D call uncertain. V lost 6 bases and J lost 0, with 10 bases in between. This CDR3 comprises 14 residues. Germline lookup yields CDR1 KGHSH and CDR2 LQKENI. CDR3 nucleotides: TGTGCCAGCTCTGAGGAGAGGAGCACAGATACGCAGTATTTT. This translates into CASSEERSTDTQYF.